This TCR beta chain emerged from a study of early T cells in non-severe SARS-CoV-2 infection. Study-wide background: Bulk RNA taken from unsorted whole blood was sequenced, leaving chains unpaired.

CDR3 size: 14 residues. Trimming removed 2 bases at V and 6 bases at J, with 14 bases between. The germline V gene has CDR1 SGHTA and CDR2 FQGTGA. TCRdb analysed the 5' RACE reads with MiXCR anew, one entry per CDR3 protein. The sample lists around 77,000 distinct CDR3 sequences; roughly 15% were seen once. This clonotype has more than one count but fewer than ten. This rearrangement joins TRBV7-3 to TRBJ2-7; a possible D gene is TRBD1 (5 bases). This clonotype was obtained from an adult who was a healthcare worker with PCR-confirmed SARS-CoV-2 infection or an uninfected control (not recorded which). Sequenced material: whole blood, taken at baseline. CDR3 amino acids: CASSLQQAAGEQYF. The CDR3 nucleotides are TGTGCCAGCAGCTTACAACAGGCTGCCGGCGAGCAGTACTTC. The whole variable domain, remainder taken from reference TRBV7-3 and TRBJ2-7, is GAGVSQTPSNKVTEKGKYVELRCDPISGHTALYWYRQSLGQGPEFLIYFQGTGAADDSGLPNDRFFAVRPEGSVSTLKIQRTERGDSAVYLCASSLQQAAGEQYFGPGTRLTVT.